Listed below are T cell receptor beta chains from one sample, sequenced in a study of CD8+ T cells in alopecia areata. Assay used: immunoSEQ multiplex PCR; TCRdb lists only in-frame clones, some missing. The sample gives 200,000 or so clones, approximately 52% of which show up once; approximately 0.5% is in the top ten. The sample consisted of CD4+ T cells sorted from blood, taken at week 0. Receptor source: a human donor with alopecia areata. Each CDR3 is given with its conserved first and last residue. The order of the fields is V gene, J gene, clone size, D gene, CDR3 DNA, CDR3 protein. D genes are given only for firm matches. Clone sizes are given selectively: once, few, many, or a class where the clone is expanded.

v_call: TRBV6-1; j_call: TRBJ2-1; clone_size: .; d_call: TRBD2; cdr3_nt: TGTGCCAGCAGTGAACGCCTAGCGGGGCCCTACAATGAGCAGTTCTTC; cdr3_aa: CASSERLAGPYNEQFF
v_call: TRBV29-1; j_call: TRBJ1-1; clone_size: .; d_call: .; cdr3_nt: TGCAGCGTGGCTACAGGGTTCAACACTGAAGCTTTCTTT; cdr3_aa: CSVATGFNTEAFF
v_call: TRBV30; j_call: TRBJ2-3; clone_size: few; d_call: TRBD2; cdr3_nt: TGTGCCTCCACCGGGAGGGCCTCTAGTACAGATACGCAGTATTTT; cdr3_aa: CASTGRASSTDTQYF
v_call: TRBV5-1; j_call: TRBJ2-7; clone_size: .; d_call: .; cdr3_nt: TGCGCCAGCAGCTTTGAAGGAACAAGCTCCTACGAGCAGTACTTC; cdr3_aa: CASSFEGTSSYEQYF
v_call: TRBV7-2; j_call: TRBJ2-7; clone_size: .; d_call: TRBD1; cdr3_nt: TGTGCCAGCAGCTTTCCGGGACAGATCTACGAGCAGTACTTC; cdr3_aa: CASSFPGQIYEQYF
v_call: TRBV29-1; j_call: TRBJ1-1; clone_size: few; d_call: .; cdr3_nt: TGCAGCGTTGAACCGCTGGACCAAGCTTTCTTT; cdr3_aa: CSVEPLDQAFF
v_call: TRBV29-1; j_call: TRBJ1-2; clone_size: few; d_call: .; cdr3_nt: TGCAGCGTTGAAGATCGGGTCCGAGGGGGCTACACCTTC; cdr3_aa: CSVEDRVRGGYTF
v_call: TRBV28; j_call: TRBJ2-3; clone_size: .; d_call: TRBD2; cdr3_nt: TGTGCCAGCTGGAATGAGGGGACTATAAGCACAGATACGCAGTATTTT; cdr3_aa: CASWNEGTISTDTQYF
v_call: TRBV29-1; j_call: TRBJ2-7; clone_size: .; d_call: TRBD1; cdr3_nt: TGCAGCGTTGGGATCCGGGACAGACCATACGAGCAGTACTTC; cdr3_aa: CSVGIRDRPYEQYF
v_call: TRBV29-1; j_call: TRBJ1-2; clone_size: few; d_call: TRBD1; cdr3_nt: TGCAGCGTTGCCACAGGGGTCTATGGCTACACCTTC; cdr3_aa: CSVATGVYGYTF
v_call: TRBV30; j_call: TRBJ2-1; clone_size: .; d_call: .; cdr3_nt: TGTGCCTGCGGTCTGAGGGGGATCCACTACAATGAGCAGTTCTTC; cdr3_aa: CACGLRGIHYNEQFF
v_call: TRBV15; j_call: TRBJ1-1; clone_size: .; d_call: TRBD1; cdr3_nt: TGTGCCACCATTACGGGACAGGGCTCCACTGAAGCTTTCTTT; cdr3_aa: CATITGQGSTEAFF
v_call: TRBV30; j_call: TRBJ1-1; clone_size: few; d_call: .; cdr3_nt: TGTGCCTGGAGTATCCGGGCGAGGGACTTTACTGAAGCTTTCTTT; cdr3_aa: CAWSIRARDFTEAFF
v_call: TRBV11-2; j_call: TRBJ2-1; clone_size: .; d_call: TRBD2; cdr3_nt: TGTGCCAGCAGCCTCTGGACTAGCGGGAACCGGAGGGGTGAGCAGTTCTTC; cdr3_aa: CASSLWTSGNRRGEQFF